The clone carrying this T cell receptor beta chain was observed a few times. What it recognizes is unknown. A read error may produce the germline difference seen at one junction end. The sample comes from a study of T cells in Graves' hyperthyroidism and ophthalmopathy. Study-wide findings and caveats: Blood held most thyroid clonotypes expanded above 0.001 frequency.

There are 14 residues in the CDR3. Germline V gives CDR1 SGHRS, CDR2 YFSETQ. TCR beta CDR3 region amplification was performed from RNA transcripts. Carried out on the TCR CDR3, a first-round RT-PCR used the HTBI primer set. TCRdb independently ran MiXCR on the multiplex PCR reads; one entry per CDR3 protein. The repertoire holds 250,000 to 300,000 distinct CDR3 sequences, with 13% as singletons. The V gene is TRBV5-1, the J gene TRBJ2-7; D gene ambiguous. Sequencing was done on a sample of blood. This TCR derives from a woman in her twenties or thirties with Graves' hyperthyroidism that later progressed to Graves' ophthalmopathy. CDR3 protein: CASSLAGISREQYF. CDR3 DNA sequence: TGTGCCAGCAGCTTGGCCGGTATATCGCGGGAGCAGTACTTC.